Following are 21 T cell receptor beta chains from one sample sequenced in a study of shared clonotypes between healthy human individuals. This table comes from immunoSEQ multiplex PCR, and its TCRdb copy is limited to in-frame clones, with some not included. The sample has hundreds of thousands of clones, around two thirds seen once. The sequenced sample was memory CD4+ T cells sorted from blood. Subset in this sample: CD45RA-negative fraction. The receptor source for this set is a woman aged 25 to 39 in good health.

The chain has TRBV6-1 and TRBJ1-1, with 7 bases identical to TRBD1. The CDR3 runs to 14 residues. The ends lost 5 bases at V and 9 bases at J; junction bases unmatched: 12. From germline, CDR1 is MNHNS and CDR2 SASEGT. The CDR3 DNA reads TGTGCCAGCAGTCTTCTGGGGACAGCCCCCCAAGCTTTCTTT. Its translation: CASSLLGTAPQAFF.

DNA for the CDR3: TGTGCCAGCAGCGCGACGGACTTGACGGGAATTGAGCAGTTCTTC. It is translated as CASSATDLTGIEQFF. The V call is TRBV9, the J call TRBJ2-1, with D maybe TRBD2 (5 bases). This CDR3 region has 15 residues. The V gene's germline CDR1 is SGDLS and CDR2 YYNGEE. The germline V and J ends were trimmed by 3 bases and 9 bases, with 19 bases remaining between them.

The chain carries TRBV19 and TRBJ1-5; TRBD1 agrees at 7 bases. CDR1 is LNHDA and CDR2 is SQIVND in the germline V gene (reference sequence). This CDR3 is 19 amino acids long. Trimming took 5 bases from V and 9 from J; bases not matched to a gene: 25. CDR3 protein: CASSPHRGAVTSSYRPQHF. CDR3 in DNA: TGTGCCAGTAGTCCACACAGGGGAGCAGTCACCTCTTCATACCGGCCCCAGCATTTT.

This clone was observed once. The chain joins TRBV5-5 to TRBJ2-7; 8 bases agree with TRBD2. Germline V CDR1 and CDR2: SGHKS, YYEKEE (reference sequence). The CDR3 extends over 16 amino acids. V lost 4 bases and J lost 3; bases outside the gene matches: 12. CDR3 amino acids: CASSSVRTSGDYEQYF. CDR3 in DNA: TGTGCCAGCAGCAGCGTTCGTACTAGCGGTGACTACGAGCAGTACTTC.

The chain is built from TRBV11-2 and TRBJ2-5; D uncertain. The length of the CDR3 is 14 residues. V shed 5 bases and J shed 4 bases, with 14 bases lying between them. Germline CDR1 is SGHAT and CDR2 is FQNNGV. The CDR3 DNA reads as TGTGCCAGCAGCCAGAATCTTGTAGCAGAGACCCAGTACTTC. It translates to CASSQNLVAETQYF.

The rearrangement joins TRBV11-2 to TRBJ1-1; 10 nucleotides agree with TRBD1. This CDR3 is built from 12 residues. V trimming: 5 bases; J trimming: 11 bases; junction bases outside the gene matches: 5. Germline values: CDR1 SGHAT, CDR2 FQNNGV. CDR3 region: CASSRDRGRAFF. The DNA of the CDR3 is TGTGCCAGCAGCCGGGACAGGGGTCGGGCTTTCTTT. The whole variable domain, remainder taken from reference TRBV11-2 and TRBJ1-1, is EAGVAQSPRYKIIEKRQSVAFWCNPISGHATLYWYQQILGQGPKLLIQFQNNGVVDDSQLPKDRFSAERLKGVDSTLKIQPAKLEDSAVYLCASSRDRGRAFFGQGTRLTVV.

In its sample, this clone was seen many times. Other DNA sequences in the sample encode the same CDR3. This rearrangement joins TRBV29-1 to TRBJ2-7; D ambiguous. The germline CDR1 and CDR2 sequences are SQVTM and ANQGSEA. CDR3 length equals 10 residues. V was cut by 4 bases and J by 5 bases, with 6 bases left in between. CDR3 in amino acids: CSVGTDEQYF. CDR3 nucleotides: TGCAGCGTTGGGACCGACGAGCAGTACTTC.

The chain links TRBV29-1 to TRBJ2-1; D tentatively fits TRBD1 or TRBD2 (7 bases each). V was clipped by 5 bases and J by 3 bases, with 26 bases between them. Looked up from germline, CDR1 is SQVTM and CDR2 is ANQGSEA. The CDR3 totals 18 residues. This chain's CDR3 is CSVRGGTSERSDYNEQFF. DNA for the CDR3: TGCAGCGTTCGAGGGGGCACTAGCGAAAGATCCGACTACAATGAGCAGTTCTTC.

This clone was seen a few times. Within the sample, other DNA sequences also encode this same CDR3. The V call is TRBV2, the J call TRBJ1-5; the D is unclear. The V and J ends lost 4 bases and 5 bases respectively, with 12 bases between them. Per germline, CDR1 SNHLY and CDR2 FYNNEI. The CDR3 extends over 14 amino acids. CDR3 nucleotide sequence: TGTGCCAGCAGTGGGAATTCGGGAGATCAGCCCCAGCATTTT. Translation gives CASSGNSGDQPQHF.

V usage is TRBV5-6 and J usage is TRBJ1-6, with D possibly matching TRBD1 (6 bases). V lost 2 bases to trimming and J lost 13 bases, with 19 bases between them. Germline CDR1 is SGHDT and CDR2 is YYEEEE. The CDR3 length is 15 residues. In DNA form, the CDR3 reads TGTGCCAGCAGCTTTCGGACAGCCACACCGCACCCCCTCCACTTT. Its protein is CASSFRTATPHPLHF.

This clone was observed a handful of times. This chain links TRBV7-8 with TRBJ2-7; no reliable D call. This CDR3 contains 14 residues. Trimming shortened V by 5 bases and J by 7 bases, and 18 bases separated the two germline ends. Germline CDR1 and CDR2: SGHVS and FQNEAQ. The CDR3 spells CASSGTGSGSEQYF. Here the CDR3 DNA reads TGTGCCAGCAGCGGAACTGGGTCCGGTAGTGAGCAGTACTTC. Supplemented by reference TRBV7-8 and TRBJ2-7, the full variable domain reads GAGVSQSPRYKVAKRGQDVALRCDPISGHVSLFWYQQALGQGPEFLTYFQNEAQLDKSGLPSDRFFAERPEGSVSTLKIQRTQQEDSAVYLCASSGTGSGSEQYFGPGTRLTVT.

V is TRBV30 and J is TRBJ2-7; D is perhaps TRBD1 (6 bases). Germline V gene data show CDR1 as GTSNPN and CDR2 as SVGIG (reference sequence). The CDR3 is 13 amino acids. Trimming removed 3 bases from V and 3 bases from J, with 12 bases in between. The CDR3: CAWSRDTYYEQYF. The CDR3 nucleotides read TGTGCCTGGAGCCGGGACACATACTACGAGCAGTACTTC.

The chain recombines TRBV6-1 with TRBJ2-2, with 10 bases fitting TRBD2. The CDR3 is made up of 15 amino acids. Trimming took 7 bases from V and 5 from J; bases not matched to a gene: 7. CDR1 MNHNS and CDR2 SASEGT come from the germline V gene. The DNA of the CDR3 is TGTGCCAGCAAACCGGGACTAGCGTGGACCGGGGAGCTGTTTTTT. Translated: CASKPGLAWTGELFF.

The rearrangement uses TRBV28 and TRBJ1-1; D is uncertain. CDR1 is MDHEN, CDR2 SYDVKM, per germline. V was pared by 7 bases and J by 4 bases, with 10 bases between. The CDR3 runs to 12 residues. CDR3 bases: TGTGCCAGCATCACGTCGGGCACTGAAGCTTTCTTT. Its translation: CASITSGTEAFF.

Here the CDR3 DNA reads TGTGCCAGCAGTCTAAACCCCAATCAGCCCCAGCATTTT. It encodes CASSLNPNQPQHF. The chain has TRBV27 and TRBJ1-5; D not certain. V was shortened by 5 bases and J by 3 bases, with 8 bases between the two germline ends. The length of the CDR3 is 13 residues. The germline V gene encodes CDR1 MNHEY and CDR2 SMNVEV (reference sequence).

This chain joins TRBV7-2 and TRBJ2-5, with D uncertain. With 0 bases removed from V and 4 bases from J, the gap between germline ends came to 9 bases. Germline loops: CDR1 SGHTA, CDR2 FQGNSA. The CDR3 covers 14 residues. The chain's CDR3 is CASSLAAVAETQYF. CDR3 DNA: TGTGCCAGCAGCTTAGCCGCAGTAGCAGAGACCCAGTACTTC.

J is TRBJ2-3 and V is TRBV5-1, with D perhaps matching TRBD2 (6 bases). The CDR3 is 15 residues long. V was cut by 3 bases and J by 2 bases, with 13 bases left in between. Germline-derived CDR1 and CDR2 are SGHRS and YFSETQ. The CDR3 DNA reads TGCGCCAGCAGCTCCCGGGACTTACCCACAGATACGCAGTATTTT. Residues: CASSSRDLPTDTQYF.

The chain links TRBV20-1 to TRBJ1-6; tentative D call: TRBD1 (6 bases). The CDR3 has 11 residues. Germline V CDR1 and CDR2: DFQATT, SNEGSKA (reference sequence). V was pared by 6 bases and J by 11 bases, with 11 bases between. This CDR3 reads CSATGFTPLHF. The CDR3 bases are TGCAGTGCGACAGGTTTTACACCCCTCCACTTT.

The V gene is TRBV29-1, the J gene TRBJ2-3; no clear D gene. There are 12 residues in the CDR3. Looked up from germline, CDR1 is SQVTM and CDR2 is ANQGSEA. V shed 7 bases and J shed 5 bases, with 13 bases lying between them. The CDR3 DNA follows: TGCAGCGCCAGCCCCTCTGGAGATACGCAGTATTTT. Its protein product is CSASPSGDTQYF.

The V and J genes are TRBV27 and TRBJ1-2; 9 bases match TRBD1. The CDR3 consists of 14 residues. Germline V gene sequence: CDR1 MNHEY, CDR2 SMNVEV (reference sequence). With 4 bases clipped from V and 5 bases from J, the junction kept 5 bases outside the gene matches. The CDR3 spells CASSSLDRGYGYTF. DNA of the CDR3: TGTGCCAGCAGTTCATTAGACAGGGGGTATGGCTACACCTTC.

The V call is TRBV7-9, the J call TRBJ2-1; TRBD2 aligns across 16 bases. J was trimmed by 7 bases and V by 0 bases; bases with no gene match: 6. The CDR3 has 18 amino acids. From germline, CDR1 is SEHNR and CDR2 FQNEAQ (reference sequence). CDR3 residues: CASSLAGTSGRAGNEQFF. CDR3 DNA: TGTGCCAGCAGCTTAGCGGGGACTAGCGGGAGGGCCGGTAATGAGCAGTTCTTC.